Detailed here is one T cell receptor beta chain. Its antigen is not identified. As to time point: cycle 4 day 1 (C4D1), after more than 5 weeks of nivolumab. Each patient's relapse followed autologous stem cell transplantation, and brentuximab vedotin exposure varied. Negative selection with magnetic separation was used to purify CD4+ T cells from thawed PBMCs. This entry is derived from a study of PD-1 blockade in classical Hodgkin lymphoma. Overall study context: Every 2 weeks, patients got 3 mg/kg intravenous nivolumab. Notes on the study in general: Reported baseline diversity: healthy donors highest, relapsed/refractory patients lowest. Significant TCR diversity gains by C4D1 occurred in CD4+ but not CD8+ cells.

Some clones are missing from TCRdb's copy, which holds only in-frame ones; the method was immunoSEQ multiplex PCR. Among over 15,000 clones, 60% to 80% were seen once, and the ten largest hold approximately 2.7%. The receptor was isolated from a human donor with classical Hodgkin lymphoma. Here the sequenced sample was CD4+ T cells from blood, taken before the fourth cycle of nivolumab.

CDR3 DNA sequence: TGTGCCAGCTCACCGTCCATGGATTCTGACACTGAAGCTTTCTTT. Its protein is CASSPSMDSDTEAFF. This chain connects TRBV18 to TRBJ1-1; D not resolved. Germline CDR1 and CDR2: KGHSH and LQKENI. The CDR3 loop spans 15 amino acids. V was cut by 3 bases and J by 3 bases, with 14 bases left in between.